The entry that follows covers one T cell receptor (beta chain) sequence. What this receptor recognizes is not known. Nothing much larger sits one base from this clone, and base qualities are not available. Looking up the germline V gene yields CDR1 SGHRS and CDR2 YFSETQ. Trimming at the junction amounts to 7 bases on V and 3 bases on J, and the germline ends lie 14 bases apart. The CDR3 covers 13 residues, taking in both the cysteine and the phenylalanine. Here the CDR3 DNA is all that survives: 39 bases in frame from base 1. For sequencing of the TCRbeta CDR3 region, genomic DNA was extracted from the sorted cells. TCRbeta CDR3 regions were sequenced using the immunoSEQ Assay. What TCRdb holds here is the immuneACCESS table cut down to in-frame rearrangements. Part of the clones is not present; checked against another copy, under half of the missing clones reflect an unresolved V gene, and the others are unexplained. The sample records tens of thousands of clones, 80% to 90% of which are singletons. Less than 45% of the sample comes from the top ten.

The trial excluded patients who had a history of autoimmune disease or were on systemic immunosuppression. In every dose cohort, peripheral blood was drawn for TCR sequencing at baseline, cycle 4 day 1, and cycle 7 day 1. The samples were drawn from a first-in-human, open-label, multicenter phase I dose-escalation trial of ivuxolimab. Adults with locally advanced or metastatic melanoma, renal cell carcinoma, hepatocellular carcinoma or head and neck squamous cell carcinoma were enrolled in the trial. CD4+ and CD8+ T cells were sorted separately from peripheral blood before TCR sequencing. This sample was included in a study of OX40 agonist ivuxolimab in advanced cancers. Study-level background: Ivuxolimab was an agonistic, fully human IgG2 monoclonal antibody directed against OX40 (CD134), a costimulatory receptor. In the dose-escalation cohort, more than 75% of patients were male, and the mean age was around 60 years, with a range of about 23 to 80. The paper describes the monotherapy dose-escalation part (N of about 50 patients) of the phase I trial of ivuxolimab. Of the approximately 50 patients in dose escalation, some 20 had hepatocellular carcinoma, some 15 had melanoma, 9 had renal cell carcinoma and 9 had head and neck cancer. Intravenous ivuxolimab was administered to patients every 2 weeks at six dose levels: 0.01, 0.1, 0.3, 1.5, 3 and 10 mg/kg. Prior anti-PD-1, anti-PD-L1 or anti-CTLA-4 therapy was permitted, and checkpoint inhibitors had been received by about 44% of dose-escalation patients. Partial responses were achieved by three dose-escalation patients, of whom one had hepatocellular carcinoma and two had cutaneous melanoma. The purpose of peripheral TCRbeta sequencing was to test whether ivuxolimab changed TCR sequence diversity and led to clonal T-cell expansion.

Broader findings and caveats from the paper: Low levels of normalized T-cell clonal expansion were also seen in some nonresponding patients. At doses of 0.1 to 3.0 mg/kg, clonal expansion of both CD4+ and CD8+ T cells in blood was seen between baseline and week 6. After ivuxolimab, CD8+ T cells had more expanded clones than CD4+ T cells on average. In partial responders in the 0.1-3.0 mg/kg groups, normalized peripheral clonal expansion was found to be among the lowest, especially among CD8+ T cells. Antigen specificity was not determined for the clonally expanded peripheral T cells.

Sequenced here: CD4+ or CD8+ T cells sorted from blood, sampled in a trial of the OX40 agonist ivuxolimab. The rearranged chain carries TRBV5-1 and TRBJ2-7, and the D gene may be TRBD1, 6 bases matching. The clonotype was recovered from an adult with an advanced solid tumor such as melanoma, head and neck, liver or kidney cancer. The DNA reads TGCGCCAGCGGTAGGACAGACAACTACGAGCAGTACTTC. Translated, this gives CASGRTDNYEQYF.